These 28 T cell receptor beta chains came from one sample sequenced in a study of response to subunit inactivated influenza vaccine. TCRdb called the RT-PCR reads again in MiXCR, with one record for every CDR3 protein. The table records 650,000 to 800,000 distinct CDR3 sequences, approximately 18% of them present only once. This sample comprised PBMCs from blood, obtained about 5 days after vaccination. All receptors derive from a man aged 45-60 years who received an inactivated influenza vaccine.

The chain links TRBV27 to TRBJ2-7; D assignment may be TRBD1 or TRBD2 (6 bases each). Deletions cut 0 bases from V and 4 bases from J, with 13 bases between. Germline V gene lookup returns CDR1 MNHEY and CDR2 SMNVEV (reference sequence). The CDR3 has 15 residues. The CDR3 sequence: CASSLSKGGLYEQYF. As DNA, the CDR3 is TGTGCCAGCAGTTTATCAAAGGGGGGACTTTACGAGCAGTACTTC.

The V call is TRBV7-6, the J call TRBJ2-2; possibly TRBD1 or TRBD2 for D (6 bases each). The CDR3 spans 17 residues. CDR1 is SGHVS and CDR2 is FNYEAQ in the germline V gene. V shed 2 bases and J shed 2 bases, with 15 bases lying between them. The chain's CDR3 is CASSLLVGGRNTGELFF. CDR3 coding DNA: TGTGCCAGCAGCTTATTAGTAGGGGGGCGAAACACCGGGGAGCTGTTTTTT. Supplemented by reference TRBV7-6 and TRBJ2-2, the full variable domain reads GAGVSQSPRYKVTKRGQDVALRCDPISGHVSLYWYRQALGQGPEFLTYFNYEAQQDKSGLPNDRFSAERPEGSISTLTIQRTEQRDSAMYRCASSLLVGGRNTGELFFGEGSRLTVL.

The chain joins TRBV3-1 to TRBJ2-7, with D perhaps being TRBD1 or TRBD2 (5 bases each). Trimming removed 4 bases from V and 1 base from J, with 11 bases in between. Germline V gives CDR1 LGHDT, CDR2 YNNKEL (reference sequence). The CDR3 has 14 residues. The CDR3 sequence is CASSPYEGSYEQYF. DNA of the CDR3: TGTGCCAGCAGCCCCTACGAGGGGTCCTACGAGCAGTACTTC.

V usage is TRBV4-3 and J usage is TRBJ1-1; no reliable D call. Germline loops: CDR1 LGHNA, CDR2 YSLEER. V lost 6 bases and J lost 4, with 15 bases in between. The CDR3 spans 14 residues. The CDR3 coding sequence is TGCGCCAGCAGTGGTCAATCGCGCGGCACTGAAGCTTTCTTT. This translates into CASSGQSRGTEAFF.

This clonotype was picked up a small number of times. The chain carries TRBV12-3 or TRBV12-4 and TRBJ2-1; perhaps TRBD1 as D (5 bases). Trimming removed 6 bases from V and 0 bases from J, with 12 bases in between. This CDR3 comprises 15 residues. The CDR3 here is CASRVQESSYNEQFF. CDR3 DNA sequence: TGTGCCAGCAGGGTACAGGAGAGCTCCTACAATGAGCAGTTCTTC.

This clonotype was detected many times. V is TRBV20-1 and J is TRBJ2-3; 7 nucleotides agree with TRBD2. Looked up from germline, CDR1 is DFQATT and CDR2 is SNEGSKA (reference sequence). Unmatched junction bases numbered 7, after V lost 2 bases and J lost 2 bases. The CDR3 contains 15 residues. CDR3 protein: CSARPGGDPTDTQYF. In DNA form, the CDR3 reads TGCAGTGCTAGACCGGGGGGAGACCCCACAGATACGCAGTATTTT.

The chain combines TRBV4-2 with TRBJ2-1, with 8 bases identical to TRBD2. With V trimmed by 1 base and J by 3 bases, 5 bases remained unmatched. The germline gives CDR1 LGHNA, CDR2 YNFKEQ. The CDR3 extends over 16 amino acids. The CDR3 is CASSQAASGYYNEQFF. Written as DNA, the CDR3 is TGTGCCAGCAGCCAAGCGGCTAGCGGGTACTACAATGAGCAGTTCTTC.

This clonotype was observed a handful of times. The chain employs TRBV29-1 and TRBJ2-5; a possible D gene is TRBD1 (8 bases). This CDR3 region has 12 residues. V gave up 6 bases and J gave up 5 bases, with 13 bases separating them. The germline gives CDR1 SQVTM, CDR2 ANQGSEA. The DNA of the CDR3 is TGCAGCGTAAACAGGGGGGGGGAGACCCAGTACTTC. The encoded protein is CSVNRGGETQYF.

This rearrangement joins TRBV4-1 to TRBJ2-1; 7 bases match TRBD2. CDR1 is MGHRA, CDR2 YSYEKL, per germline. V trimming: 5 bases; J trimming: 8 bases; junction bases outside the gene matches: 12. The CDR3 runs to 15 residues. CDR3 nucleotide sequence: TGCGCCAGCAGCGTCCGGGGTTGGGGGAGGGATGAGCAGTTCTTC. As protein: CASSVRGWGRDEQFF.

The chain joins TRBV20-1 to TRBJ2-7, with D possibly being TRBD1 (6 bases). Trimming left V 1 base short and J 3 bases short, with 16 bases between. The CDR3 runs 15 residues. Germline V lookup: CDR1 DFQATT, CDR2 SNEGSKA (reference sequence). The CDR3 reads CSARASGASFYEQYF. In DNA, the CDR3 is TGCAGTGCTAGAGCCTCAGGGGCCTCTTTCTACGAGCAGTACTTC.

The J gene is TRBJ2-1, the V gene TRBV6-5; D perhaps matches TRBD2 (5 bases). From germline, CDR1 is MNHEY and CDR2 SVGAGI. The CDR3 contains 15 residues. Between the trimmed V and J ends, which lost 0 bases and 4 bases, there was a span of 10 bases. The CDR3 region has the DNA TGTGCCAGCAGTTACTCGAGGGAGTGGTACAATGAGCAGTTCTTC. It codes for CASSYSREWYNEQFF.

This clonotype was seen ten or more times. V is TRBV6-5 and J is TRBJ1-2; D is perhaps TRBD1 (6 bases). The CDR3 is made up of 12 amino acids. The V and J ends lost 4 bases and 5 bases respectively, with 8 bases between them. The germline CDR1 and CDR2 sequences are MNHEY and SVGAGI. This CDR3 is CASSSTGYGYTF. The CDR3 DNA sequence: TGTGCCAGCAGTTCAACAGGGTATGGCTACACCTTC.

The sample holds a few counts of this clonotype. Here the CDR3 reads CASSLGFGELFF. The CDR3 DNA reads TGTGCCAGCAGCTTGGGTTTCGGGGAGCTGTTTTTT. V gene TRBV7-9 combines with J gene TRBJ2-2; D not resolved. The CDR3 runs 12 residues. The germline gives CDR1 SEHNR, CDR2 FQNEAQ (reference sequence). The ends were cut back, 3 bases at V and 7 bases at J, with 6 bases in the middle.

This clonotype was seen only a few times. The V and J genes are TRBV30 and TRBJ2-3, with a possible D match to TRBD1 (6 bases). With 3 bases removed from V and 2 bases from J, the gap between germline ends came to 18 bases. This CDR3 is 16 amino acids long. Germline V gene data show CDR1 as GTSNPN and CDR2 as SVGIG (reference sequence). DNA for the CDR3: TGTGCCTGGAGCATACCTACCGGGACAAACACAGATACGCAGTATTTT. It specifies CAWSIPTGTNTDTQYF.

The chain uses TRBV2 and TRBJ1-1, with 7 bases that match TRBD1. The germline V gene encodes CDR1 SNHLY and CDR2 FYNNEI. This CDR3 region has 15 residues. V trimming: 4 bases; J trimming: 1 base; junction bases outside the gene matches: 6. The CDR3 sequence: CASSATTGRNTEAFF. In nucleotides, the CDR3 is TGTGCCAGCAGTGCCACGACAGGGAGGAACACTGAAGCTTTCTTT.

This clonotype showed up just a few times. The chain is built from TRBV7-2 and TRBJ1-4; D gene ambiguous. V dropped 5 bases and J dropped 8 bases, with 15 bases sitting between them. The germline gives CDR1 SGHTA, CDR2 FQGNSA. The CDR3 loop spans 14 amino acids. The CDR3 region is CASSPGPGAEKLFF. In DNA, the CDR3 is TGTGCCAGCAGCCCAGGTCCAGGCGCCGAAAAACTGTTTTTT.

V gene TRBV7-9 combines with J gene TRBJ1-2; D is ambiguous. Germline CDR1 is SEHNR and CDR2 is FQNEAQ (reference sequence). The CDR3 covers 12 residues. Trimming shortened V by 5 bases and J by 8 bases, and 12 bases separated the two germline ends. The CDR3 DNA follows: TGTGCCAGCAGCACCCACACAGAGGGCTACACCTTC. This translates into CASSTHTEGYTF.

In its sample, this clonotype was seen a few times. V gene TRBV27 combines with J gene TRBJ2-4; possible D gene TRBD2, 5 bases. V shed 9 bases and J shed 6 bases, with 15 bases lying between them. Germline V gene sequence: CDR1 MNHEY, CDR2 SMNVEV (reference sequence). There are 13 residues in the CDR3. The CDR3: CASRWLGRNIQYF. Written as DNA, the CDR3 is TGTGCCAGTCGGTGGCTTGGGAGAAACATTCAGTACTTC.

The chain's CDR3 is CASGEPIAGGRGEQFF. CDR3 DNA sequence: TGTGCCAGCGGAGAACCTATAGCGGGGGGGCGTGGTGAGCAGTTCTTC. The chain is built from TRBV6-2 or TRBV6-3 and TRBJ2-1; TRBD2 agrees at 11 bases. Trimming removed 8 bases from V and 9 bases from J; junction bases left unmatched: 15. The CDR3 length is 16 residues. Looked up from germline, CDR1 is MNHEY and CDR2 is SVGEGT.

This chain's CDR3 is CSARDRGRSYTEAFF. The CDR3 bases are TGCAGTGCTAGAGATCGAGGGAGATCATACACTGAAGCTTTCTTT. The chain recombines TRBV20-1 with TRBJ1-1; D remains unclear. Germline values: CDR1 DFQATT, CDR2 SNEGSKA (reference sequence). The V and J ends lost 0 bases and 3 bases respectively, with 14 bases between them. This CDR3 comprises 15 residues.

The rearrangement joins TRBV12-3 or TRBV12-4 to TRBJ2-3; 8 nucleotides align to TRBD2. V trimming: 2 bases; J trimming: 5 bases; junction bases outside the gene matches: 9. This CDR3 is built from 16 residues. The DNA of the CDR3 is TGTGCCAGCAGTTTAACGCCCGGGGGGGTACTAGATACGCAGTATTTT. Its protein product is CASSLTPGGVLDTQYF.

This clonotype was counted many times. The chain is built from TRBV5-1 and TRBJ1-3; D remains ambiguous. Germline lookup yields CDR1 SGHRS and CDR2 YFSETQ. The V end was cut by 4 bases, the J end by 0 bases, with 11 bases between. The CDR3 has 15 amino acids. This CDR3 reads CASSDGAYSGNTIYF. CDR3 in DNA: TGCGCCAGCAGCGACGGCGCTTACTCTGGAAACACCATATATTTT. The variable domain in full, completed from reference TRBV5-1 and TRBJ1-3, reads KAGVTQTPRYLIKTRGQQVTLSCSPISGHRSVSWYQQTPGQGLQFLFEYFSETQRNKGNFPGRFSGRQFSNSRSEMNVSTLELGDSALYLCASSDGAYSGNTIYFGEGSWLTVV.

About this clonotype: Sequence at one end of the junction differs from germline and may be a read error. The chain employs TRBV28 and TRBJ2-1; D assignment may be TRBD1 or TRBD2 (5 bases each). Germline values: CDR1 MDHEN, CDR2 SYDVKM. The CDR3 is 16 amino acids. The CDR3 sequence: CASSFGGRSSYNVQFF. The DNA of the CDR3 is TGTGCCAGCAGTTTTGGGGGAAGGAGCTCCTACAATGTGCAGTTCTTC.

The rearrangement links TRBV15 to TRBJ2-2; possible D gene TRBD2, 5 bases. This CDR3 is built from 13 residues. V was cut by 10 bases and J by 5 bases, with 14 bases left in between. The germline gives CDR1 LNHNV, CDR2 YYDKDF (reference sequence). CDR3 residues: CAIPDSQTGELFF. The CDR3 nucleotides are TGTGCCATCCCGGACTCCCAGACCGGGGAGCTGTTTTTT.

This clonotype appeared a few times. The chain recombines TRBV20-1 with TRBJ2-7, with D maybe TRBD2 (7 bases). Germline V gene sequence: CDR1 DFQATT, CDR2 SNEGSKA (reference sequence). The CDR3 runs to 15 residues. The ends were cut back, 3 bases at V and 6 bases at J, with 21 bases in the middle. The DNA of the CDR3 is TGCAGTGCTAGGGCCCGGGGGGCAAGGAATACCGAGCAGTACTTC. It translates to CSARARGARNTEQYF.

The chain joins TRBV6-2 or TRBV6-3 to TRBJ2-7; D is perhaps TRBD2 (5 bases). Trimming stripped 6 bases from V and 6 bases from J, with 21 bases between. The CDR3 covers 15 residues. Germline V gene sequence: CDR1 MNHEY, CDR2 SVGEGT. This CDR3 is CASSLSDLGRGEQYF. The CDR3 nucleotides are TGTGCCAGCAGCTTATCCGACCTGGGCCGGGGCGAGCAGTACTTC.

This clonotype was picked up a small number of times. The J gene is TRBJ2-7, the V gene TRBV4-2; D uncertain. Trimming shortened V by 0 bases and J by 2 bases, and 11 bases separated the two germline ends. This CDR3 contains 15 residues. Germline CDR1 and CDR2: LGHNA and YNFKEQ. The CDR3 nucleotides read TGTGCCAGCAGCCAAGAAACGGCCATCACCTACGAGCAGTACTTC. Protein product: CASSQETAITYEQYF.

This clonotype has more than one count but fewer than ten. The chain has TRBV6-1 and TRBJ1-1, with 9 bases aligning to TRBD1. Germline CDR1 MNHNS, CDR2 SASEGT. The CDR3 spans 14 residues. V lost 5 bases and J lost 7; bases outside the gene matches: 8. The CDR3 nucleotides are TGTGCCAGCAGTATAACACAGGGGGCGGTTGAAGCTTTCTTT. Translation: CASSITQGAVEAFF.